This paragraph reports one T cell receptor (beta chain). The antigen is not known. The sample is drawn from a study of CXCR3-negative and CXCR3-positive naive CD8 T cells. The germline V gene encodes CDR1 SGHDT and CDR2 YYEEEE. The CDR3 is 15 amino acids. Researchers sorted a few hundred thousand cells of each CD8+ T cell subset in triplicate. CD45RO-CCR7+CD27+CD95- defined naive CD8+ T cells. The method, 5' RACE with UMI labels, was used to prepare the TRB cDNA libraries. From the 5' RACE reads, TCRdb lists one entry per CDR3 protein and no DNA. This specimen shows more than 80,000 distinct CDR3 sequences; the ten leading clones hold approximately 0.38%. Findings and caveats of the study: Naive cells used TRBV-TRBJ genes in much the same way whether CXCR3-negative or CXCR3-positive; memory cells did not. Comparison of naive cells showed more hydrophobic TRB CDR3s in CXCR3-positive than in CXCR3-negative naive cells.

The chain joins TRBV5-6 to TRBJ2-7; TCRdb's D call, TRBD1, is unchecked because there is no DNA. Sequenced input: naive CXCR3+ CD8+ T cells from blood. Subset indicated: CD45RO-CCR7+CD27+CD95- naive CD8+ T cells expressing CXCR3 (TNR3+). This receptor was taken from a human donor in good health. Some clones in this sample may be carry-over from other donors' samples. The chain's CDR3 is CASSYPTGARNEQYF.